The entry below gives a single T cell receptor (beta chain) sequence along with its context. Its antigen is currently unknown. The data were taken from a study of response to subunit inactivated influenza vaccine. From the RT-PCR reads, TCRdb called clonotypes with MiXCR, one entry per CDR3 protein. Of under 200,000 distinct CDR3 sequences in the sample, roughly a tenth were seen once. Looked up from germline, CDR1 is GTSNPN and CDR2 is SVGIG (reference sequence). The germline V and J ends were trimmed by 0 bases and 0 bases, with 9 bases remaining between them. This CDR3 spans 15 amino acids. Study outcomes and limitations: Authors suggested that a seasonal influenza vaccination recruits few new T cells each time.

Sequencing was performed on non-naive T cells sorted from PBMCs, taken 45 days after vaccination. The receptor was isolated from a man aged 45-60 years who received an inactivated influenza vaccine. The V gene is TRBV30, the J gene TRBJ1-5, with D perhaps matching TRBD1 (5 bases). CDR3 loop: CAWSVGAASNQPQHF. CDR3 in DNA: TGTGCCTGGAGTGTCGGGGCAGCTAGCAATCAGCCCCAGCATTTT.